What follows describes a single TCR beta chain. This entry comes from a study of T cells in Graves' hyperthyroidism and ophthalmopathy. Amplification of TCR beta CDR3 regions used RNA as the template. The TCR CDR3 was amplified in a first-round RT-PCR using the HTBI primer set. TCRdb re-called the multiplex PCR reads with MiXCR, one entry per CDR3 protein. Among about 500,000 distinct CDR3 sequences listed, roughly a sixth were seen once. From germline, CDR1 is LNHDA and CDR2 SQIVND (reference sequence). The CDR3 runs 14 residues. V shed 0 bases and J shed 0 bases, with 6 bases lying between them. This clonotype originated in a woman aged 25 to 39 with Graves' ophthalmopathy. The rearrangement links TRBV19 to TRBJ2-7; D gene uncertain. The sequenced sample consisted of blood. CDR3 in amino acids: CASSIEGNSYEQYF. The DNA of the CDR3 is TGTGCCAGTAGTATAGAGGGCAACTCCTACGAGCAGTACTTC. Combining the CDR3 with reference TRBV19 and TRBJ2-7 gives the whole variable domain DGGITQSPKYLFRKEGQNVTLSCEQNLNHDAMYWYRQDPGQGLRLIYYSQIVNDFQKGDIAEGYSVSREKKESFPLTVTSAQKNPTAFYLCASSIEGNSYEQYFGPGTRLTVT.